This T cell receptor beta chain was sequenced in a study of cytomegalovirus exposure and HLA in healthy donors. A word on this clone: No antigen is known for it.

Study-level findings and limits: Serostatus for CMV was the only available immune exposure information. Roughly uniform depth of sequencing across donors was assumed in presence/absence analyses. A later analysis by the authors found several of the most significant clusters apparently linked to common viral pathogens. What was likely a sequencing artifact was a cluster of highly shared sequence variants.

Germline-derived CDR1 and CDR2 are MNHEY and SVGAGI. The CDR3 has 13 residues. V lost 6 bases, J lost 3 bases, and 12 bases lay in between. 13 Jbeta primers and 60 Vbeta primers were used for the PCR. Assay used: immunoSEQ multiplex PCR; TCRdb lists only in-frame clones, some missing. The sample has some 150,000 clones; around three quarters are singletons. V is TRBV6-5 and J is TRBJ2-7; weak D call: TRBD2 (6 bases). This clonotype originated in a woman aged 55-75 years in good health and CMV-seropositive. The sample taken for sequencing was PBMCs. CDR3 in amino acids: CASSPLGGYEQYF. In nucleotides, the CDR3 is TGTGCCAGCAGCCCGCTCGGGGGCTACGAGCAGTACTTC.